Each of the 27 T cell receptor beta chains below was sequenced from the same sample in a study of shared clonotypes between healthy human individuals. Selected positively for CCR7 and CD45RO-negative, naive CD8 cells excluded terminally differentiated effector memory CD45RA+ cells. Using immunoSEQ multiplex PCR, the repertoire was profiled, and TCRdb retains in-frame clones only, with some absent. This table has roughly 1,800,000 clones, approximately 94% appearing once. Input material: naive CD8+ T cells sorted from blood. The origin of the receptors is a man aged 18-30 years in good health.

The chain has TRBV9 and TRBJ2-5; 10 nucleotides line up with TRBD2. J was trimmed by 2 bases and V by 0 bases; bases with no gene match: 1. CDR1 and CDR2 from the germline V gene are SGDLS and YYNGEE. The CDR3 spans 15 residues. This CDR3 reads CASSVEAGGQETQYF. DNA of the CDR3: TGTGCCAGCAGCGTAGAAGCGGGAGGGCAAGAGACCCAGTACTTC.

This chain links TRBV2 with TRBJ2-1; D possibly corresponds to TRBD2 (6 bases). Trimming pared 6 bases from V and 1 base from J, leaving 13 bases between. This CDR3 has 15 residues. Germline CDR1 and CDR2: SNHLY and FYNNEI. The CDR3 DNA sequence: TGTGCCAGCAGGGTCCTTCGGGGGTCCTACAATGAGCAGTTCTTC. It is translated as CASRVLRGSYNEQFF.

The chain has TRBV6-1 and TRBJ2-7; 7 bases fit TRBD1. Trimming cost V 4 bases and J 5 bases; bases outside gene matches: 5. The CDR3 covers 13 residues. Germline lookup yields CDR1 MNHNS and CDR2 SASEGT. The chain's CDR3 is CASSGITGDEQYF. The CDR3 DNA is TGTGCCAGCAGTGGGATCACAGGGGACGAGCAGTACTTC.

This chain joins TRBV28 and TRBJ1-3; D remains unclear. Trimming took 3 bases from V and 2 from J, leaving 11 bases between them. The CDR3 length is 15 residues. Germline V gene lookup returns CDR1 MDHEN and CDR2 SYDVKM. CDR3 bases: TGTGCCAGCAGTTTTCGGGGTCCCCCTGGAAACACCATATATTTT. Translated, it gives CASSFRGPPGNTIYF.

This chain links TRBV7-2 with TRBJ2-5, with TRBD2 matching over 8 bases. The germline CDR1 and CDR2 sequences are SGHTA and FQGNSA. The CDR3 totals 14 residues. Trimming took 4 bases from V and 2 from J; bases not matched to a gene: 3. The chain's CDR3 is CASSWTSPQETQYF. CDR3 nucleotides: TGTGCCAGCAGCTGGACTAGCCCACAAGAGACCCAGTACTTC.

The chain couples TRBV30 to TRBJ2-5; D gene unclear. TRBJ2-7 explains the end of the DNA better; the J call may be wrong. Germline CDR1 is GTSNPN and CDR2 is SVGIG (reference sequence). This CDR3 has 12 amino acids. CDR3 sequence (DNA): TGTGCCTGGAACCTCGACGGAAGCGAGCAGTACTTC. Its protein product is CAWNLDGSEQYF.

The CDR3 coding sequence is TGTGCCAGCAGCCCTCCCCATTTGGATGAGCAGTTCTTC. Translated: CASSPPHLDEQFF. This chain connects TRBV7-9 to TRBJ2-1; D gene unclear. CDR1 SEHNR and CDR2 FQNEAQ come from the germline V gene (reference sequence). The V and J ends lost 5 bases and 8 bases respectively, with 13 bases between them. CDR3 length: 13 residues. Combining the CDR3 with reference TRBV7-9 and TRBJ2-1 gives the whole variable domain DTGVSQNPRHKITKRGQNVTFRCDPISEHNRLYWYRQTLGQGPEFLTYFQNEAQLEKSRLLSDRFSAERPKGSFSTLEIQRTEQGDSAMYLCASSPPHLDEQFFGPGTRLTVL.

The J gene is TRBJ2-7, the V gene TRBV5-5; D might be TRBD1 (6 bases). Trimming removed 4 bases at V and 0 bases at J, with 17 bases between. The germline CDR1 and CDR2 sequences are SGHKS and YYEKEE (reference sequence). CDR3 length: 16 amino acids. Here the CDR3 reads CASSPLPGQLSYEQYF. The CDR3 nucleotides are TGTGCCAGCAGCCCCCTCCCAGGACAGCTCTCCTACGAGCAGTACTTC.

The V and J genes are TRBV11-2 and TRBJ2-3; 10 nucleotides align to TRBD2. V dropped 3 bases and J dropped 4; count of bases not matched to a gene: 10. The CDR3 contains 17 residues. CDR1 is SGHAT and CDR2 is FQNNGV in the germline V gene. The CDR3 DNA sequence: TGTGCCAGCAGCTTGTCCCCGGGACTAGCGACCCCAGATACGCAGTATTTT. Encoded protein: CASSLSPGLATPDTQYF.

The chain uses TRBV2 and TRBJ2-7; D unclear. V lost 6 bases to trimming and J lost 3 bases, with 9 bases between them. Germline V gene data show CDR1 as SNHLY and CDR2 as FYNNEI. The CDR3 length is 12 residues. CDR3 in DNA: TGTGCCAGCAGGACCCAGGACTACGAGCAGTACTTC. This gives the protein CASRTQDYEQYF.

DNA for the CDR3: TGTGCCAGCAGTTTCGGGACACTCTACGAGCAGTACTTC. Translating it yields CASSFGTLYEQYF. The chain has TRBV28 and TRBJ2-7; D may be TRBD1 (6 bases). The V and J ends lost 3 bases and 3 bases respectively, with 9 bases between them. Germline V gene data show CDR1 as MDHEN and CDR2 as SYDVKM. The CDR3 is 13 residues long.

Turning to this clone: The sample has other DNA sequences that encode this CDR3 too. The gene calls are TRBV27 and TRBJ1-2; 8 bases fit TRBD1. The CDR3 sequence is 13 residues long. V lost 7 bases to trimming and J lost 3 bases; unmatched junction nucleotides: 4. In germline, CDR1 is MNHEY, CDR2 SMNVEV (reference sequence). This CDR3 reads CASIGQGDYGYTF. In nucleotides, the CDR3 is TGTGCCAGCATCGGACAGGGCGACTATGGCTACACCTTC.

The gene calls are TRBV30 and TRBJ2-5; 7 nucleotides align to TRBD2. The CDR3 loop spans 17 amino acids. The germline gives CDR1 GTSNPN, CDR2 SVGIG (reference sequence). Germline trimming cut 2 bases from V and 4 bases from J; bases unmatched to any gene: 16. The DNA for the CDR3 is TGTGCCTGGAGTCCGAGCGGGGTTGTGGGGGTGGGAGAGACCCAGTACTTC. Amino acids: CAWSPSGVVGVGETQYF. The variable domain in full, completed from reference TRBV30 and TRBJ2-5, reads SQTIHQWPATLVQPVGSPLSLECTVEGTSNPNLYWYRQAAGRGLQLLFYSVGIGQISSEVPQNLSASRPQDRQFILSSKKLLLSDSGFYLCAWSPSGVVGVGETQYFGPGTRLLVL.

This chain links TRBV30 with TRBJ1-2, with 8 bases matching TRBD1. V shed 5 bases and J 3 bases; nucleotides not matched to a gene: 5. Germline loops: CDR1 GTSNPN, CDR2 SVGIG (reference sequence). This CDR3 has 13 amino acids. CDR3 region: CAWGQGADYGYTF. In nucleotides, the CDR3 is TGTGCCTGGGGACAGGGAGCGGACTATGGCTACACCTTC. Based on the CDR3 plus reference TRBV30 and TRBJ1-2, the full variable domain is SQTIHQWPATLVQPVGSPLSLECTVEGTSNPNLYWYRQAAGRGLQLLFYSVGIGQISSEVPQNLSASRPQDRQFILSSKKLLLSDSGFYLCAWGQGADYGYTFGSGTRLTVV.

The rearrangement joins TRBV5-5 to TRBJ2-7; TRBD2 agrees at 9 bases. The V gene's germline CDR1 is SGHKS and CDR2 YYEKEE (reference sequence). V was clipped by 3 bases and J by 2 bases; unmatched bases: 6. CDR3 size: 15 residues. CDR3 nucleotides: TGTGCCAGCAGCTGGACTAGCGTAGAGACCTACGAGCAGTACTTC. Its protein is CASSWTSVETYEQYF.

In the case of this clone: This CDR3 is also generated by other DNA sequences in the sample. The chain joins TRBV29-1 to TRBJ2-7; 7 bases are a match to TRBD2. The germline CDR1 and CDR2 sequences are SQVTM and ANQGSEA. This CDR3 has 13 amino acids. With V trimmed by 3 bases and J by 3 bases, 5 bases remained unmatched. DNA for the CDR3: TGCAGCGTTGAGGGGCTAGCGGACTACGAGCAGTACTTC. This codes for CSVEGLADYEQYF.

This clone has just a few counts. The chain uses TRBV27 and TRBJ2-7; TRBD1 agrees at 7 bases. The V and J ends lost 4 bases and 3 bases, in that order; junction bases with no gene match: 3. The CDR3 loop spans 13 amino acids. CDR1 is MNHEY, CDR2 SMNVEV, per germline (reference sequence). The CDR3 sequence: CASSWGQYYEQYF. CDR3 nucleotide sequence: TGTGCCAGCAGTTGGGGACAGTACTACGAGCAGTACTTC.

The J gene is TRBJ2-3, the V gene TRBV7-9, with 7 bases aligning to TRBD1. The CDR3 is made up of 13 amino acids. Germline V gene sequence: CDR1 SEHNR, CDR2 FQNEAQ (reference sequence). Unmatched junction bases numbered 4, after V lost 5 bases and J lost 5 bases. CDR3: CASSKTGEDTQYF. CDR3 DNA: TGTGCCAGCAGCAAAACAGGGGAAGATACGCAGTATTTT.

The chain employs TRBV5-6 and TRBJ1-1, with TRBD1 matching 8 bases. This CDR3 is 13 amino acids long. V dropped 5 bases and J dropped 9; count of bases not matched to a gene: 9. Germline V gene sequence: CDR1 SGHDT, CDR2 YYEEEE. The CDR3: CASRAGGSNQAFF. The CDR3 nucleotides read TGTGCCAGCAGGGCAGGGGGCTCTAACCAAGCTTTCTTT.

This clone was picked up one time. The CDR3 nucleotides are TGTGCCAGCAGCTTAGTGGAGGGACAGGCCGGGAAAGGGCAGTACTTC. The encoded protein is CASSLVEGQAGKGQYF. The chain combines TRBV7-9 with TRBJ2-7; TRBD1 matches 8 bases. Unmatched junction bases numbered 14, after V lost 1 base and J lost 9 bases. The germline CDR1 and CDR2 sequences are SEHNR and FQNEAQ (reference sequence). This CDR3 contains 16 residues.

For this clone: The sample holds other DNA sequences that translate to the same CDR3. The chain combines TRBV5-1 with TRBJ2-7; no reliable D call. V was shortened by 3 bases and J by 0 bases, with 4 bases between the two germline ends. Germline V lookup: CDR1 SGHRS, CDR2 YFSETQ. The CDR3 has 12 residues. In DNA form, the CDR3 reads TGCGCCAGCAGCTCAAGCTCCTACGAGCAGTACTTC. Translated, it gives CASSSSSYEQYF.

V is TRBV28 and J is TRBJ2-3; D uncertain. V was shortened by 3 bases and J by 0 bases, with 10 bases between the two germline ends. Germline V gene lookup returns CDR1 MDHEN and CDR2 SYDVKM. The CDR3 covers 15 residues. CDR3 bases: TGTGCCAGCAGTTTCCCTCCCACGAGCACAGATACGCAGTATTTT. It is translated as CASSFPPTSTDTQYF.

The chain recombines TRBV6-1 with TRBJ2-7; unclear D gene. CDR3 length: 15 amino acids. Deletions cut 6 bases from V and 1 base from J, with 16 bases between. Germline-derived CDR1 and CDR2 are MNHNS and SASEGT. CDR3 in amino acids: CASRERELPSYEQYF. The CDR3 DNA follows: TGTGCCAGCAGGGAGCGCGAGTTACCGTCCTACGAGCAGTACTTC.

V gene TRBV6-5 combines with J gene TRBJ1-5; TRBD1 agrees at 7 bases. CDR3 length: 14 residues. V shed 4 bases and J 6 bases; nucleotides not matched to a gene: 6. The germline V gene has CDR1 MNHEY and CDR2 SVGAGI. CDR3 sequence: CASSWTGVGQPQHF. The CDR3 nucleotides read TGTGCCAGCAGTTGGACAGGCGTCGGTCAGCCCCAGCATTTT.

CDR3 in DNA: TGTGCCAGCAGGCCCGGGACTAGCGGGAGCGGCGAGCAGTACTTC. Translating gives CASRPGTSGSGEQYF. This chain joins TRBV6-5 and TRBJ2-7; 14 positions agree with TRBD2. This CDR3 comprises 15 residues. V was clipped by 6 bases and J by 6 bases; unmatched bases: 7. CDR1 MNHEY and CDR2 SVGAGI come from the germline V gene.

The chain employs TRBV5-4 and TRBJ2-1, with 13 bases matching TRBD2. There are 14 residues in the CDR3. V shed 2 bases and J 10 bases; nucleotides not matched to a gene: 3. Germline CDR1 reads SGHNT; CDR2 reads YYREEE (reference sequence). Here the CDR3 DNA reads TGTGCCAGCAGCTTACTAGCGGGGGGGCACGAGCAGTTCTTC. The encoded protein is CASSLLAGGHEQFF.

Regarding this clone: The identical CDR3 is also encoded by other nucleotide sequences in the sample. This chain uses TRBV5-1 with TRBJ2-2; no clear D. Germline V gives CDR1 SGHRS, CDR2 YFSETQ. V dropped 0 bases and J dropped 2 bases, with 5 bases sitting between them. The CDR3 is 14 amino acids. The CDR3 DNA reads TGCGCCAGCAGCTTGGTGGGCAACACCGGGGAGCTGTTTTTT. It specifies CASSLVGNTGELFF.